This T cell receptor (beta chain) stems from a study of cytomegalovirus exposure and HLA in healthy donors (dated by TCRdb to about 2017). For the wider study: An earlier analysis of roughly 570 of the donors reported around 280 Gb of sequence data and 100 million to 120 million unique TCR beta sequences obtained from around 190 million T cells. Approximately 310 gigabases of sequencing data and tens of millions of unique TCR sequences were included in an early release covering about 620 HLA-typed donors. Of the 398 genotyped donors, less than 85% were placed in the genetic ancestry cluster associated with self-reported Caucasian donors. The study aimed to test whether signatures of past pathogen exposure could be identified by cataloging public T cell receptors. The T cell repertoires of 670 or so subjects were profiled by immunosequencing and related to cytomegalovirus serostatus. Along with the roughly 670-subject first cohort, a separate validation cohort of some 130 different subjects was used. To predict cytomegalovirus infection status, the study combined high-throughput TCR immunosequencing, statistical association of individual TCRs with disease status, and machine learning. In a later analysis, previously published TCR beta repertoires from 600 to 850 donors were re-analyzed and high-resolution HLA genotyping was added so that TCR occurrence patterns could be studied. The later analysis used no new phenotypic data to find candidate immune exposures, relying instead on TCR beta sequences and their occurrence across donors. An earlier analysis of around 580 of the donors used high-throughput TCR beta sequencing to judge whether each TCR beta V gene segment behaved as functional or pseudogenic. Donor age, sex, ethnicity and CMV serostatus were compiled alongside the repertoire data. In a later genetic analysis, genome-wide SNP genotypes for about three fifths of the roughly 670 donors were used, and that subset was treated as a discovery cohort. Every discovery cohort repertoire had been produced on one sequencing platform. HLA typing included class I and class II loci at four-digit resolution. The number of donors typed differed by locus, with about 620-630 for A, B, C, DRB1 and DQB1, around 500 for DQA1, some 570 for DPA1, and approximately 470 for DPB1. Because of strong linkage in the cohort, roughly five DR-DQ haplotypes were treated as single units for association and clustering. Across 300 to 400 genotyped donors of the cohort, an average of roughly 250,000 unique TCR beta nucleotide sequences per donor were sequenced, and about a sixth of those sequences were non-productive.

The study at large found these results: Linkage disequilibrium might explain the correlated functional status among segregating V segments, but an unknown experimental factor could not be ruled out. An earlier analysis of approximately 540 of the donors showed that most TCR beta V segments appeared in productive rearrangements either about 87% or about 30% of the time, which broadly matched IMGT annotations. Roughly uniform sequencing depth across donors was assumed in presence/absence analyses, although this assumption may not hold. While some public TCRs were present in many individuals, most TCR sequences turned up only very rarely across donors. A later analysis found that most CMV-associated TCR beta chains appeared HLA-restricted, with HLA associations seemingly driven largely by CMV exposure. In a later genetic analysis, fewer N-insertions in productive TCRs were reported among donors in an Asian-associated ancestry cluster than the approximately 710-donor mean. A total of 150 to 200 TCR beta chains were listed by the study as associated with cytomegalovirus. A later genetic analysis associated a missense DCLRE1C variant with V-gene and J-gene trimming of TCR beta chains, and an independent cohort replicated the association. The classifier was reported to diagnose cytomegalovirus status with high specificity and sensitivity in both the original and validation cohorts. In a later analysis, several top co-occurrence clusters were reported to appear linked to parvovirus B19, influenza, CMV and Epstein-Barr virus. CMV serostatus was the only immune exposure information available for the cohort. It was suggested by the authors that the approach could potentially be generalized to other disease states and immunological phenotypes. Because counts were too low, about 18 rarely observed V segments, including chromosome 9 orphons, were excluded from the earlier analysis of around 640 of the donors. When HLA alleles, especially DR and DQ, strongly co-occurred, TCR associations were difficult to assign to individual alleles. The cohort was sequenced for TCR beta chains only, and without alpha or paired-chain data the features that could be detected were limited. A further reported finding was that TCR beta sequences accurately predicted the HLA-A and HLA-B alleles for most subjects in the first cohort. In a later analysis, TCR association rates were found to vary across HLA loci, with the most associated TCRs seen for DRB1 alleles and the fewest for HLA-C alleles. A later analysis associated 17,000 or so TCR beta sequences with specific HLA alleles at a false discovery rate of 0.05. Because HLA typing was unavailable for some donors at each locus, only the typed subset was used in association tests. In a later analysis, HLA-associated TCR beta chains were found to be more clonally expanded and to have lower generation probabilities than equally common non-associated chains. In vitro tests confirmed that a few of the cytomegalovirus-associated TCR beta chains recognize cytomegalovirus antigens. A cluster of highly shared sequence variants was judged likely to represent a technical artifact of the sequencing pipeline.

The method was the immunoSEQ multiplex PCR assay. A mixture of 60 forward primers for TCR Vbeta segments and 13 reverse primers for TCR Jbeta segments was used in the multiplex PCR. A multiplex PCR assay on genomic DNA amplified the CDR3 region of rearranged TCR beta genes. The Illumina HiSeq System was used to sequence the amplified TCR beta libraries as 87-base-pair reads. In the paper's pipeline: A later analysis counted 75 million to 100 million unique TCR beta chains across the 650 to 700 repertoires, and about 10 million of these chains were shared by at least two donors. Raw reads were error-corrected and collapsed into unique sequences by a nearest-neighbor algorithm in which closely related sequences were merged to remove PCR and sequencing errors. To assign V, D and J gene segments, CDR3 sequences were aligned to IMGT reference sequences. For a sequence to be retained, a match of at least six nucleotides was required to both a V gene segment and a J gene segment. Rearrangements were called productive when the CDR3 lacked stop codons and stayed in frame with V and J; all others were non-productive. CDR3 was defined by IMGT convention, running from the second conserved V-encoded cysteine to the conserved J-encoded phenylalanine. The earlier analysis of 500 to 600 of the donors excluded sequences that lacked an unambiguous match to a single V gene segment. An earlier analysis of over 450 of the donors classified V segments as functional when productive rearrangements were above 56.7% and as segregating when the standard deviation between donors was above 5%. A statistical classification framework was built for diagnosing cytomegalovirus status from the catalog of TCR beta chain sequences. V and J gene assignment, in a later analysis, came from comparing TCR nucleotide sequences with IMGT/GENE-DB human TR gene sequences. In a later analysis, CDR3 sequences and most-parsimonious VDJ recombination scenarios were assigned using the TCRdist pipeline. A later analysis defined each TCR beta chain by its CDR3 amino acid sequence plus V-gene family, and excluded reads lacking a unique V-gene family. In a later analysis, approximately 640 highly shared, low-generation-probability nucleotide sequences were removed to address suspected cross-contamination and a sequencing artifact. For each public chain, a later analysis derived a clonal expansion index from normalized ranks of inferred template counts within each repertoire. Generation probabilities in a later analysis came from a VDJ recombination model fitted to out-of-frame rearrangements, and those results were checked against IGoR. A later analysis scored TCR-TCR, TCR-HLA and TCR-CMV co-occurrence with hypergeometric tests, applying a repertoire-size bias correction to TCR pairs. In a later analysis, false discovery rates were estimated by permuting HLA or CMV assignments 20 times. In a later analysis, co-occurring TCRs were grouped using DBSCAN, and TCRdist sequence similarity was added for clustering within HLA-allele-positive subsets. For co-occurrence clustering, repertoires with fewer than 30,000 or more than 120,000 public chains were excluded, along with a handful of repertoires with anomalous nucleotide sharing. Entries here come from immuneACCESS through TCRdb and include only in-frame sequences with V and J called. Some clones fail to appear in such tables; in the studies checked, an unresolved V gene covers under half of the shortfall, and the cause of the remainder is unknown. D and trimming come from the DNA, and the V and J calls and clone size come from that table. This sample has roughly 160,000 clones in its table, and around 69% of those were observed once. The ten largest clonotypes hold roughly 1.4% of the sample.

The cohort consisted of 670 or so healthy bone marrow donors. At the time of sampling, every cohort member was nominally healthy, though immune exposures that went unrecorded were likely present. The donor tested CMV seronegative, placing the donor among the 350 to 400 seronegative members of the cohort. Every donor gave a peripheral blood sample, and the peripheral blood mononuclear cells from that sample were used for TCR beta sequencing. The Qiagen DNeasy Blood Extraction Kit was used to extract genomic DNA from the blood cell samples. With respect to this clone: Its antigen specificity is not known. Per-base qualities were not stored, and no clone one base away is much larger.

Sequencing was carried out using PBMCs. This TCR came from a man aged 60-69 years in good health and CMV-seronegative.

Here the CDR3 is given as CASSYGTGQAFF. The nucleotides are TGTGCCAGCAGTTACGGGACAGGGCAAGCTTTCTTT. This sequence uses TRBV6-5 and TRBJ1-1; 9 central nucleotides agree with TRBD1. Ends trimmed: V by 2 bases, J by 9 bases; bases unmatched to a gene: 1. The CDR3 starts with the cysteine, ends with the phenylalanine, and has 12 residues. Only CDR3 DNA is held: 36 bases, read in frame from base 1. The germline V gene yields MNHEY for CDR1 and SVGAGI for CDR2.